This entry lists 27 T cell receptor beta chains sequenced from one sample in a study of cytomegalovirus exposure and HLA in healthy donors. A multiplex PCR was run with 60 Vbeta primers and 13 Jbeta primers. Data came from immunoSEQ multiplex PCR; TCRdb stores just in-frame clones and leaves some out. Of fewer than 250,000 clones listed, around three quarters were seen once; the top ten hold around a sixth. Sequencing was done on a sample of PBMCs. The receptor source for this set is a man aged 35-49 years in good health and CMV-seronegative.

This sequence joins TRBV5-1 and TRBJ2-3, with 8 bases aligning to TRBD2. This CDR3 is 15 amino acids long. V lost 4 bases and J lost 6; bases outside the gene matches: 10. In germline, CDR1 is SGHRS, CDR2 YFSETQ. In DNA, the CDR3 is TGCGCCAGCAGCCAAGACGGGACTAGTTCTGATACGCAGTATTTT. This sequence encodes CASSQDGTSSDTQYF. Together with reference TRBV5-1 and TRBJ2-3, the CDR3 gives the full variable domain: KAGVTQTPRYLIKTRGQQVTLSCSPISGHRSVSWYQQTPGQGLQFLFEYFSETQRNKGNFPGRFSGRQFSNSRSEMNVSTLELGDSALYLCASSQDGTSSDTQYFGPGTRLTVL.

Here the CDR3 reads CASSPTGSYEQYF. The CDR3 nucleotides are TGCGCCAGCAGCCCGACAGGGAGCTACGAGCAGTACTTC. The chain carries TRBV4-1 and TRBJ2-7, with TRBD1 matching over 7 bases. Losses at the gene ends were 4 bases for V and 3 bases for J; bases not matched to a gene: 3. The germline V gene has CDR1 MGHRA and CDR2 YSYEKL. CDR3 length: 13 residues.

The CDR3 DNA sequence: TGCGCCAGCAGCCAAGAGGAGGATGAAGAGACCCAGTACTTC. It encodes CASSQEEDEETQYF. This chain uses TRBV4-1 with TRBJ2-5, with D perhaps matching TRBD2 (5 bases). This CDR3 spans 14 amino acids. Per germline, CDR1 MGHRA and CDR2 YSYEKL. V dropped 0 bases and J dropped 3 bases, with 8 bases sitting between them.

The chain links TRBV2 to TRBJ2-2; the D gene is possibly TRBD1 (6 bases). This CDR3 contains 13 residues. Trimming shortened V by 5 bases and J by 5 bases, and 9 bases separated the two germline ends. CDR1 and CDR2 (germline): SNHLY, FYNNEI. The CDR3 region is CASSFTGTGELFF. The CDR3 DNA reads TGTGCCAGCAGTTTCACAGGGACCGGGGAGCTGTTTTTT.

V and J are TRBV5-5 and TRBJ2-5; D is possibly TRBD2 (6 bases). The ends were cut back, 0 bases at V and 5 bases at J, with 17 bases in the middle. Germline V gene lookup returns CDR1 SGHKS and CDR2 YYEKEE (reference sequence). This CDR3 region has 16 residues. The CDR3 DNA sequence: TGTGCCAGCAGCTTGGTGGTTAGCGGTTATGGGGAGACCCAGTACTTC. It yields the protein CASSLVVSGYGETQYF. The whole variable domain, filled in from reference TRBV5-5 and TRBJ2-5, reads DAGVTQSPTHLIKTRGQQVTLRCSPISGHKSVSWYQQVLGQGPQFIFQYYEKEERGRGNFPDRFSARQFPNYSSELNVNALLLGDSALYLCASSLVVSGYGETQYFGPGTRLLVL.

The rearrangement joins TRBV5-1 to TRBJ1-1; D uncertain. Germline loops: CDR1 SGHRS, CDR2 YFSETQ. The V gene lost 1 base and the J gene lost 3 bases, with 10 bases spanning the gap. This CDR3 is 14 amino acids long. CDR3 DNA sequence: TGCGCCAGCAGCTTGTCTGCAGAATACACTGAAGCTTTCTTT. Residues: CASSLSAEYTEAFF.

The rearrangement links TRBV7-9 to TRBJ1-1; 8 bases agree with TRBD1. The length of the CDR3 is 13 residues. The junction had 3 bases not matched to a gene; V was cut back by 5 bases and J by 4 bases. Germline loops: CDR1 SEHNR, CDR2 FQNEAQ (reference sequence). CDR3 protein: CASSMTGVTEAFF. The CDR3 region has the DNA TGTGCCAGCAGCATGACAGGGGTCACTGAAGCTTTCTTT.

J is TRBJ1-5 and V is TRBV6-4; possible D gene TRBD1, 5 bases. The germline V and J ends were trimmed by 6 bases and 0 bases, with 12 bases remaining between them. Germline CDR1 MRHNA, CDR2 SNTAGT. There are 15 residues in the CDR3. The CDR3 region is CASRLRANSNQPQHF. The CDR3 region has the DNA TGTGCCAGCAGGCTCAGGGCAAATAGCAATCAGCCCCAGCATTTT.

This clone showed up just a few times. The chain recombines TRBV6-4 with TRBJ1-4, with D maybe TRBD1 (5 bases). Trimming pared 5 bases from V and 8 bases from J, leaving 18 bases between. From germline, CDR1 is MRHNA and CDR2 SNTAGT. This CDR3 region has 15 residues. This chain's CDR3 is CASSPEWGGVEKLFF. In DNA, the CDR3 is TGTGCCAGCAGTCCCGAATGGGGGGGGGTGGAAAAACTGTTTTTT.

The rearrangement joins TRBV6-1 to TRBJ2-7; 7 bases are a match to TRBD1. This CDR3 has 14 amino acids. The germline V gene has CDR1 MNHNS and CDR2 SASEGT. The ends lost 5 bases at V and 2 bases at J; junction bases unmatched: 6. The CDR3 protein is CASSRAGGTYEQYF. The DNA of the CDR3 is TGTGCCAGCAGTCGTGCAGGGGGAACCTACGAGCAGTACTTC.

This chain links TRBV5-1 with TRBJ2-7; D is perhaps TRBD2 (7 bases). Between the trimmed V and J ends, which lost 6 bases and 8 bases, there was a span of 21 bases. The germline V gene encodes CDR1 SGHRS and CDR2 YFSETQ. CDR3 length equals 14 residues. CDR3 in DNA: TGCGCCAGCACCCCGGGGGGCTTGCTTTGGAAGCAGTACTTC. It encodes CASTPGGLLWKQYF.

This chain uses TRBV28 with TRBJ2-7; TRBD2 aligns across 8 bases. CDR3 length: 15 residues. Germline-derived CDR1 and CDR2 are MDHEN and SYDVKM. V gave up 3 bases and J gave up 9 bases; unmatched junction bases: 13. This chain's CDR3 is CASSFRSGRGPAQYF. The CDR3 nucleotides are TGTGCCAGCAGTTTTAGAAGCGGGAGAGGCCCAGCGCAGTACTTC.

The gene calls are TRBV19 and TRBJ1-3; D not certain. Germline V CDR1 and CDR2: LNHDA, SQIVND (reference sequence). Trimming left V 7 bases short and J 0 bases short, with 19 bases between. This CDR3 spans 17 amino acids. Written as DNA, the CDR3 is TGTGCCAGTACCCCGGACTTTTTACCTCCCTCTGGAAACACCATATATTTT. Translated, it gives CASTPDFLPPSGNTIYF. Complete variable domain (other parts from reference TRBV19 and TRBJ1-3): DGGITQSPKYLFRKEGQNVTLSCEQNLNHDAMYWYRQDPGQGLRLIYYSQIVNDFQKGDIAEGYSVSREKKESFPLTVTSAQKNPTAFYLCASTPDFLPPSGNTIYFGEGSWLTVV.

The chain uses TRBV27 and TRBJ1-2; 9 nucleotides match TRBD1. Germline V gene data show CDR1 as MNHEY and CDR2 as SMNVEV (reference sequence). Trimming at V came to 2 bases and at J to 7 bases, leaving 5 bases not matched to a gene. This CDR3 contains 14 residues. CDR3 region: CASSLAGQGSGYTF. CDR3 DNA sequence: TGTGCCAGCAGTTTAGCGGGACAGGGCTCTGGCTACACCTTC.

This clone showed up just once. The chain links TRBV6-5 to TRBJ2-7, with TRBD1 identical over 9 bases. Trimming at V came to 0 bases and at J to 5 bases, leaving 5 bases not matched to a gene. The CDR3 length is 15 residues. Germline V CDR1 and CDR2: MNHEY, SVGAGI. The CDR3 sequence: CASSYSAQGAHEQYF. CDR3 in DNA: TGTGCCAGCAGTTACTCGGCACAGGGGGCCCACGAGCAGTACTTC.

CDR3 nucleotide sequence: TGTGCCACCAGCAGGGCTAGCGGGTTCAATGAGCAGTTCTTC. Protein: CATSRASGFNEQFF. This chain joins TRBV15 and TRBJ2-1, with 8 bases identical to TRBD2. V shed 3 bases, J shed 6 bases, and the junction held 4 bases outside the gene matches. Germline V gene sequence: CDR1 LNHNV, CDR2 YYDKDF (reference sequence). This CDR3 spans 14 amino acids.

The chain has TRBV13 and TRBJ1-4; TRBD1 agrees at 7 bases. Germline CDR1 PRHDT, CDR2 FYEKMQ (reference sequence). This CDR3 region has 13 residues. J was trimmed by 8 bases and V by 5 bases; bases with no gene match: 5. CDR3 region: CASSDRVGEKLFF. The CDR3 DNA reads as TGTGCCAGCAGCGACAGGGTAGGGGAAAAACTGTTTTTT.

This clone was seen a single time. The rearrangement links TRBV7-9 to TRBJ2-1; the match to TRBD2 covers 11 bases. Germline V CDR1 and CDR2: SEHNR, FQNEAQ (reference sequence). The CDR3 covers 17 residues. V trimming: 5 bases; J trimming: 0 bases; junction bases outside the gene matches: 6. Here the CDR3 reads CASSLGTSGTSYNEQFF. The CDR3 DNA reads as TGTGCCAGCAGCCTTGGGACTAGCGGTACCTCCTACAATGAGCAGTTCTTC.

The chain carries TRBV4-2 and TRBJ2-5; 8 bases are shared with TRBD2. The CDR3 length is 15 residues. The trim removed 1 base at V and 4 bases at J, leaving 5 bases unmatched. Germline V CDR1 and CDR2: LGHNA, YNFKEQ. Here the CDR3 reads CASSQGGGRGETQYF. The CDR3 DNA reads TGTGCCAGCAGCCAAGGCGGGGGGAGGGGAGAGACCCAGTACTTC.

The chain links TRBV15 to TRBJ2-7; TRBD2 aligns across 8 bases. V gave up 4 bases and J gave up 2 bases; unmatched junction bases: 7. Germline loops: CDR1 LNHNV, CDR2 YYDKDF (reference sequence). The CDR3 covers 15 residues. The CDR3 coding sequence is TGTGCCACCAGCAATCGCCTAGCGGGCCCCTACGAGCAGTACTTC. Translating it yields CATSNRLAGPYEQYF.

The rearrangement uses TRBV2 and TRBJ1-2, with TRBD1 matching over 7 bases. V lost 6 bases and J lost 3; bases outside the gene matches: 7. CDR3 length: 14 residues. The germline V gene encodes CDR1 SNHLY and CDR2 FYNNEI. For the CDR3, the DNA is TGTGCCAGCAGGACAGGGAGGAGCGACTATGGCTACACCTTC. The encoded protein is CASRTGRSDYGYTF.

This clone occurred once. The V and J genes are TRBV4-1 and TRBJ2-1, with 10 bases identical to TRBD2. V was pared by 0 bases and J by 6 bases, with 14 bases of the junction left unmatched. The CDR3 is 19 amino acids. CDR1 and CDR2 from the germline V gene are MGHRA and YSYEKL. CDR3 sequence (DNA): TGCGCCAGCAGCCAAGATCCCCTCCTTACTAGCGGGGAGGTCAATGAGCAGTTCTTC. Translated: CASSQDPLLTSGEVNEQFF.

V and J are TRBV4-1 and TRBJ1-4, with D perhaps matching TRBD1 (5 bases). The germline V gene has CDR1 MGHRA and CDR2 YSYEKL. This CDR3 is 14 amino acids long. V was pared by 6 bases and J by 6 bases, with 14 bases between. CDR3 amino acids: CASRIPGGDEKLFF. The CDR3 DNA follows: TGCGCCAGCAGAATACCCGGAGGGGATGAAAAACTGTTTTTT.

This clone turned up a few times. The chain is built from TRBV5-4 and TRBJ1-1; possibly TRBD1 for D (5 bases). CDR1 SGHNT and CDR2 YYREEE come from the germline V gene (reference sequence). The CDR3 has 16 residues. V dropped 2 bases and J dropped 1 base, with 15 bases sitting between them. CDR3 sequence reads: CASSFFDRQRNTEAFF. CDR3 DNA: TGTGCCAGCAGCTTTTTCGACAGACAAAGGAACACTGAAGCTTTCTTT.

V and J are TRBV28 and TRBJ2-3; 9 bases align to TRBD1. The CDR3 runs to 14 residues. Looked up from germline, CDR1 is MDHEN and CDR2 is SYDVKM. With V trimmed by 5 bases and J by 5 bases, 5 bases remained unmatched. The CDR3 loop is CASSPGDRVDTQYF. The CDR3 DNA sequence: TGTGCCAGCAGTCCCGGGGACAGGGTAGATACGCAGTATTTT.

This chain uses TRBV7-8 with TRBJ1-3; D is uncertain. Per germline, CDR1 SGHVS and CDR2 FQNEAQ. Trimming removed 5 bases at V and 8 bases at J, with 16 bases between. This CDR3 is built from 14 residues. The CDR3 nucleotides read TGTGCCAGCAGCCCCGCCAGGATGGAAGACACCATATATTTT. This codes for CASSPARMEDTIYF. Full variable domain (missing parts from reference TRBV7-8 and TRBJ1-3): GAGVSQSPRYKVAKRGQDVALRCDPISGHVSLFWYQQALGQGPEFLTYFQNEAQLDKSGLPSDRFFAERPEGSVSTLKIQRTQQEDSAVYLCASSPARMEDTIYFGEGSWLTVV.

This clone was found once. Germline and junction disagree at one end, which may indicate a read error. The rearrangement links TRBV2 to TRBJ2-7; D gene uncertain. The germline CDR1 and CDR2 sequences are SNHLY and FYNNEI. The CDR3 spans 12 residues. Here the CDR3 reads CAGRLLSYEQYF. CDR3 coding DNA: TGTGCCGGCAGACTCCTCTCCTACGAGCAGTACTTC. Full variable domain (rest looked up from reference TRBV2 and TRBJ2-7): EPEVTQTPSHQVTQMGQEVILRCVPISNHLYFYWYRQILGQKVEFLVSFYNNEISEKSEIFDDQFSVERPDGSNFTLKIRSTKLEDSAMYFCAGRLLSYEQYFGPGTRLTVT.